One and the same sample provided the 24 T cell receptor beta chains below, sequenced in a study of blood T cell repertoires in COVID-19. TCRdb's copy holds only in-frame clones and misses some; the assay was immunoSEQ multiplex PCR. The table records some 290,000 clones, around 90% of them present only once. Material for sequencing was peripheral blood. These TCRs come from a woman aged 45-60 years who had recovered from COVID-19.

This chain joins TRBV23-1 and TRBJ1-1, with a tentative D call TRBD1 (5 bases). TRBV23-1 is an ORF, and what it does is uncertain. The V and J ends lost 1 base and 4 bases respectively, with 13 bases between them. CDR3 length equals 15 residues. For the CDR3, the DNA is TGCGCCAGCAGTCAATATAGGTACAGGACCACTGAAGCTTTCTTT. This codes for CASSQYRYRTTEAFF.

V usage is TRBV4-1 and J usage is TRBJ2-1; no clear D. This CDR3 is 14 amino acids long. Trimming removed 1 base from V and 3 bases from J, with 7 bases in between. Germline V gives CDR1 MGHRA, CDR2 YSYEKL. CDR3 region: CASSQGNSYNEQFF. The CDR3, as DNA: TGCGCCAGCAGCCAAGGGAACAGCTACAATGAGCAGTTCTTC.

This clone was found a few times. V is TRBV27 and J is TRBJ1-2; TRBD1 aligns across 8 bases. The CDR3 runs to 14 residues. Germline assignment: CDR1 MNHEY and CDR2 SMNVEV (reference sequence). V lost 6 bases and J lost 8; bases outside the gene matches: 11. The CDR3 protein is CASRLLDRGGGYTF. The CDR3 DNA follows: TGTGCCAGCAGGCTCCTAGACAGGGGCGGCGGCTACACCTTC.

CDR3 in amino acids: CAISESSRTGQQDTQYF. In DNA form, the CDR3 reads TGTGCCATCAGTGAGTCGTCTAGGACAGGGCAGCAGGATACGCAGTATTTT. The rearrangement links TRBV10-3 to TRBJ2-3, with TRBD1 identical over 8 bases. The V gene's germline CDR1 is ENHRY and CDR2 SYGVKD. With V trimmed by 0 bases and J by 6 bases, 11 bases remained unmatched. The CDR3 has 17 residues.

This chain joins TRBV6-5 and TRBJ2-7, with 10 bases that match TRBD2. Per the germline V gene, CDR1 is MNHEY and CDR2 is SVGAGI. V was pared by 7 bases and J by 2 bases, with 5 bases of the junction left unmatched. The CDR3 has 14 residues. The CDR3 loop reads CASTVLAGPYEQYF. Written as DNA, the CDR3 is TGTGCCAGCACCGTACTAGCGGGGCCCTACGAGCAGTACTTC.

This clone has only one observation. The CDR3 sequence: CAISEPGTPSNYGYTF. The CDR3 coding sequence is TGTGCCATCAGTGAGCCCGGGACACCTTCTAACTATGGCTACACCTTC. This chain joins TRBV10-3 and TRBJ1-2, with D tentatively TRBD1 (6 bases). The CDR3 spans 16 residues. CDR1 and CDR2 (germline): ENHRY, SYGVKD. The V and J ends lost 2 bases and 0 bases respectively, with 13 bases between them.

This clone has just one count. The DNA of the CDR3 is TGTGCCAGCAGCCGCCTGCGGGGTGGGTACACTGAAGCTTTCTTT. Amino acids: CASSRLRGGYTEAFF. The rearrangement joins TRBV7-2 to TRBJ1-1, with D unresolved. Trimming removed 5 bases at V and 3 bases at J, with 16 bases between. Germline CDR1 and CDR2: SGHTA and FQGNSA. The CDR3 sequence is 15 residues long.

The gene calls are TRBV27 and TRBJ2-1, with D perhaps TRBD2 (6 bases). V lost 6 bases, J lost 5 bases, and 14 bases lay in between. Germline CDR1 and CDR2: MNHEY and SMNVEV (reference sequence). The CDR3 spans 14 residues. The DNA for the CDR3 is TGTGCCAGCAGGTTCGAGTGGGGGGACAATGAGCAGTTCTTC. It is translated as CASRFEWGDNEQFF.

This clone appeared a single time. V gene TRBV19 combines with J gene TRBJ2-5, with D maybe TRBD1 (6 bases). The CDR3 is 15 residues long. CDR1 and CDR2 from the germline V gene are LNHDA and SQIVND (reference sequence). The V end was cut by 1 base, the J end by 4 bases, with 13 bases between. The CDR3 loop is CASSIVQGMGETQYF. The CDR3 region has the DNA TGTGCCAGTAGTATAGTACAGGGCATGGGAGAGACCCAGTACTTC.

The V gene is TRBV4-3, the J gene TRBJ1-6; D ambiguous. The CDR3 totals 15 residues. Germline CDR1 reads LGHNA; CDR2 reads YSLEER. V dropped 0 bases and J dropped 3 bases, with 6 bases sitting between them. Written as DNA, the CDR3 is TGCGCCAGCAGCCAAGAAACAGACTATAATTCACCCCTCCACTTT. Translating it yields CASSQETDYNSPLHF.

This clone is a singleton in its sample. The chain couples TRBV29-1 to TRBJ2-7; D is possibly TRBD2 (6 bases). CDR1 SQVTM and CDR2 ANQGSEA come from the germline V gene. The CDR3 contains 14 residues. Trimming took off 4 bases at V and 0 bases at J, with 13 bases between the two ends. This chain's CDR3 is CSVGLGGASYEQYF. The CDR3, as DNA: TGCAGCGTTGGTTTGGGCGGGGCCTCCTACGAGCAGTACTTC.

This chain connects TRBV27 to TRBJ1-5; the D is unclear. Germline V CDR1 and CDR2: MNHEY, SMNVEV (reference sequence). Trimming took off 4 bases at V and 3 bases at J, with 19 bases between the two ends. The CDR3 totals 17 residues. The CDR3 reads CASSSEQDWIHNQPQHF. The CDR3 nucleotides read TGTGCCAGCAGTTCCGAGCAGGATTGGATTCACAATCAGCCCCAGCATTTT.

In DNA form, the CDR3 reads TGTGCCAGCAGTTTACAGGGGGCTTCTTACAATGAGCAGTTCTTC. As protein: CASSLQGASYNEQFF. The V call is TRBV7-3, the J call TRBJ2-1, with 9 positions matching TRBD1. Germline CDR1 is SGHTA and CDR2 is FQGTGA. The V segment lost 6 bases and the J segment 4 bases; nucleotides outside the gene matches: 7. The CDR3 length is 15 residues.

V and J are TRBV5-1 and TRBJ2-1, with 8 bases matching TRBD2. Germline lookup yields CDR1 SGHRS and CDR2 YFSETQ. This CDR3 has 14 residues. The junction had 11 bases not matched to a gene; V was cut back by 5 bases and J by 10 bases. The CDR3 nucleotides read TGCGCCAGCAGGTTGATAGCGGGGAGGAGCGAGCAGTTCTTC. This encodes CASRLIAGRSEQFF. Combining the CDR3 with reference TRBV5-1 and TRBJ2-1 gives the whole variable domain KAGVTQTPRYLIKTRGQQVTLSCSPISGHRSVSWYQQTPGQGLQFLFEYFSETQRNKGNFPGRFSGRQFSNSRSEMNVSTLELGDSALYLCASRLIAGRSEQFFGPGTRLTVL.

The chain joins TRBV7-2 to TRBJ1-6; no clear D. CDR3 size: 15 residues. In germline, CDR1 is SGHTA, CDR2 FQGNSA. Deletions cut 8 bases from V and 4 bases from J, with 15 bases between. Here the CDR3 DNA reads TGTGCCAGCGCGAACGTCCTAGGATATAATTCACCCCTCCACTTT. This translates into CASANVLGYNSPLHF. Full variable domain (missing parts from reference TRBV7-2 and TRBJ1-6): GAGVSQSPSNKVTEKGKDVELRCDPISGHTALYWYRQSLGQGLEFLIYFQGNSAPDKSGLPSDRFSAERTGGSVSTLTIQRTQQEDSAVYLCASANVLGYNSPLHFGNGTRLTVT.

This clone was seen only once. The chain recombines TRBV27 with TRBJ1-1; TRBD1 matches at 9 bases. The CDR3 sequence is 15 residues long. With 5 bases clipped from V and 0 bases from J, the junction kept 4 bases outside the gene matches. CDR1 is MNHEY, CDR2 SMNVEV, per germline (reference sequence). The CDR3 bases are TGTGCCAGCAGTCCCGGGACAGGGCTGAACACTGAAGCTTTCTTT. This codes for CASSPGTGLNTEAFF.

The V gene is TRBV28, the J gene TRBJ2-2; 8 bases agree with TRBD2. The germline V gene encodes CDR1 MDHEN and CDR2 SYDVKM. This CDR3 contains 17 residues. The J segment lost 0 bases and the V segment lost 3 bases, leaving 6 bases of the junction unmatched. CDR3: CASSLLAGGSNTGELFF. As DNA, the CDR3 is TGTGCCAGCAGTTTGTTGGCGGGAGGATCGAACACCGGGGAGCTGTTTTTT.

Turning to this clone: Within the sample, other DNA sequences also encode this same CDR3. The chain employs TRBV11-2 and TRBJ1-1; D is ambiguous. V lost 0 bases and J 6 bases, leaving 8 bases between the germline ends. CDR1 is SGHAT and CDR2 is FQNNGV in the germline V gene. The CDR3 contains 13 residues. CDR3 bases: TGTGCCAGCAGCTTAGATCTAGGTTCTGAAGCTTTCTTT. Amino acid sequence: CASSLDLGSEAFF.

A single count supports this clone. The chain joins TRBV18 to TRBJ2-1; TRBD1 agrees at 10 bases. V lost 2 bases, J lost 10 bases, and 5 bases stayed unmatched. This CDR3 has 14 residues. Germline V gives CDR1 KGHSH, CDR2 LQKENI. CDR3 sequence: CASSPGGTGVEQFF. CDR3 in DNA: TGTGCCAGCTCACCAGGAGGGACAGGGGTCGAGCAGTTCTTC.

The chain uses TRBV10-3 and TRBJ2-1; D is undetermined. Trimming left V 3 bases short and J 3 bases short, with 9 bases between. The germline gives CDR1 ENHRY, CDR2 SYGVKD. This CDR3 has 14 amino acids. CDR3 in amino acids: CAISDKSLYNEQFF. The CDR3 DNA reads TGTGCCATCAGTGACAAAAGCCTCTACAATGAGCAGTTCTTC.

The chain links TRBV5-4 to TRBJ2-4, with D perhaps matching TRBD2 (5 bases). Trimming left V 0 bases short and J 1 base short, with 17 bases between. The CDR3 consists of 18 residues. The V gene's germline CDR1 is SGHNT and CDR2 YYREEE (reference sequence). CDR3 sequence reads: CASSLAGGGVGAKNIQYF. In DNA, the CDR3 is TGTGCCAGCAGCTTGGCGGGTGGAGGAGTGGGGGCCAAAAACATTCAGTACTTC.

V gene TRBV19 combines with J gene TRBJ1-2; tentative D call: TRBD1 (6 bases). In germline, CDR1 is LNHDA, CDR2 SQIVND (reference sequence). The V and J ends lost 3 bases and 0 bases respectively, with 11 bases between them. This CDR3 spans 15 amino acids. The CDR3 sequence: CASSIWDTTNYGYTF. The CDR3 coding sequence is TGTGCCAGTAGTATCTGGGACACTACTAACTATGGCTACACCTTC. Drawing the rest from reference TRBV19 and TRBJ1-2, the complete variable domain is DGGITQSPKYLFRKEGQNVTLSCEQNLNHDAMYWYRQDPGQGLRLIYYSQIVNDFQKGDIAEGYSVSREKKESFPLTVTSAQKNPTAFYLCASSIWDTTNYGYTFGSGTRLTVV.

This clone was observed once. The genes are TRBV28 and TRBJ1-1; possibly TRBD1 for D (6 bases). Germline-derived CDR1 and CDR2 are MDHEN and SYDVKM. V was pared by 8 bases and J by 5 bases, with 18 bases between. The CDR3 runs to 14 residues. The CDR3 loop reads CASGLEGGKTEAFF. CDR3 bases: TGTGCCAGCGGACTAGAAGGGGGGAAAACTGAAGCTTTCTTT.

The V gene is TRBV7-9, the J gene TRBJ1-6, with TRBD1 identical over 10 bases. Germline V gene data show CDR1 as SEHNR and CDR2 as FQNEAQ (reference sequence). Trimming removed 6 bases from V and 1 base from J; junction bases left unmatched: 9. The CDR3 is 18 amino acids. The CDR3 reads CASRGGQGIWSYNSPLHF. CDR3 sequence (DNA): TGTGCCAGCAGGGGGGGACAGGGGATTTGGTCCTATAATTCACCCCTCCACTTT.